These 2 T cell receptor beta chains came from one sample sequenced in a study of molecular identifiers for immune sequencing clone quantification. TCRdb re-called the PCR reads with MiXCR, one entry per CDR3 protein. This sample has about 510,000 distinct CDR3 sequences, with 20% to 25% found just once. The specimen sequenced was naive CD8+ T cells from blood, with Jurkat cell RNA spiked in. The subset here: FACS-sorted CD8+CD4-CCR7+CD45RA+ naive T cells. Every receptor here comes from a human donor in good health. Some libraries in this study had Jurkat cell RNA spiked in.

Points on this clonotype: This may stem from a read error, because a much larger clone lies one nucleotide away. The chain joins TRBV12-5 to TRBJ2-7; D not certain. Per the germline V gene, CDR1 is LGHNT and CDR2 is FRNRAP. The CDR3 is 13 amino acids. Trimming removed 6 bases at V and 5 bases at J, with 14 bases between. CDR3 in amino acids: CASGPVSSDEQYF. CDR3 in DNA: TGTGCTAGTGGCCCGGTATCGAGTGACGAGCAGTACTTC.

In regard to this clonotype: The conserved final phenylalanine or tryptophan is absent from the CDR3, which likely points to a read error. The chain links TRBV7-9 to TRBJ2-1; D is unresolved. The CDR3 has 13 amino acids. Germline V gene sequence: CDR1 SEHNR, CDR2 FQNEAQ (reference sequence). V was clipped by 1 base and J by 6 bases, with 7 bases between them. CDR3 residues: CASSLGGINEQFL. The CDR3, as DNA: TGTGCCAGCAGCTTAGGAGGTATCAATGAGCAGTTCCTC.